A single sample gave rise to the 21 T cell receptor beta chains below, sequenced in a study of stem cell transplantation in POMP-related autoinflammatory disease. Repertoires were generated with immunoSEQ multiplex PCR, while TCRdb's copy carries only in-frame clones and drops some. The sample records around 10,000 clones, around 90% being singletons. Antigens for these TCRs are unknown. Notes on the study in general: Patients with PRAID showed a restricted number of unique TRB V-J gene pairings. PRAID patients trended toward lower TRB diversity and higher clonality in all analyzed T-cell subsets.

The input for sequencing was CD8+ T cells from PBMCs, taken before stem cell transplantation. These TCRs come from a human donor with POMP-related autoinflammation and immune dysregulation (PRAID).

The chain recombines TRBV29-1 with TRBJ1-2; weak D call: TRBD1 (6 bases). The CDR3 contains 13 residues. Trimming removed 7 bases from V and 7 bases from J, with 19 bases in between. Germline-derived CDR1 and CDR2 are SQVTM and ANQGSEA. This CDR3 reads CSAKGGGESGYTF. The DNA for the CDR3 is TGCAGCGCCAAAGGAGGGGGGGAGTCTGGCTACACCTTC.

This chain links TRBV6-1 with TRBJ2-2; D is unclear. CDR3 length: 13 residues. Germline V gene sequence: CDR1 MNHNS, CDR2 SASEGT. Trimming stripped 7 bases from V and 5 bases from J, with 11 bases between. The CDR3 protein is CASISGETGELFF. The DNA of the CDR3 is TGTGCCAGCATTTCAGGTGAGACCGGGGAGCTGTTTTTT.

V is TRBV28 and J is TRBJ2-7; 7 bases line up with TRBD2. The CDR3 loop spans 14 amino acids. From germline, CDR1 is MDHEN and CDR2 SYDVKM. V was clipped by 2 bases and J by 6 bases; unmatched bases: 7. The CDR3 nucleotides are TGTGCCAGCAGTTTACTAGCGGAGCCCATCGAGCAGTACTTC. The encoded protein is CASSLLAEPIEQYF.

The J gene is TRBJ1-2, the V gene TRBV4-1; a weak D match, TRBD1 (5 bases). From germline, CDR1 is MGHRA and CDR2 YSYEKL. Between the trimmed V and J ends, which lost 3 bases and 4 bases, there was a span of 18 bases. The length of the CDR3 is 16 residues. The CDR3 DNA reads TGCGCCAGCAGCCATCCAACAGCACCGGGGGGCTATGGCTACACCTTC. This gives the protein CASSHPTAPGGYGYTF.

CDR3 residues: CASSSPVQYF. The CDR3 nucleotides read TGTGCCAGCAGTTCGCCGGTGCAGTACTTC. This sequence joins TRBV6-1 and TRBJ2-7; D gene uncertain. Germline V gene sequence: CDR1 MNHNS, CDR2 SASEGT. The CDR3 consists of 10 residues. V dropped 5 bases and J dropped 9 bases, with 8 bases sitting between them.

This rearrangement joins TRBV7-6 to TRBJ1-1; D might be TRBD1 (6 bases). V was cut by 0 bases and J by 3 bases, with 8 bases left in between. CDR3 length: 14 residues. Looked up from germline, CDR1 is SGHVS and CDR2 is FNYEAQ. CDR3 loop: CASSLADRHTEAFF. The CDR3 DNA reads TGTGCCAGCAGCTTAGCGGACAGACACACTGAAGCTTTCTTT. Full variable domain (missing parts from reference TRBV7-6 and TRBJ1-1): GAGVSQSPRYKVTKRGQDVALRCDPISGHVSLYWYRQALGQGPEFLTYFNYEAQQDKSGLPNDRFSAERPEGSISTLTIQRTEQRDSAMYRCASSLADRHTEAFFGQGTRLTVV.

V is TRBV19 and J is TRBJ2-1; 10 bases agree with TRBD2. The CDR3 is 16 amino acids. Germline trimming cut 4 bases from V and 2 bases from J; bases unmatched to any gene: 5. CDR1 and CDR2 from the germline V gene are LNHDA and SQIVND (reference sequence). DNA for the CDR3: TGTGCCAGTAGTAACCGGACTAGCGGAGCCTACAATGAGCAGTTCTTC. This codes for CASSNRTSGAYNEQFF.

This clone was seen only a few times. The genes are TRBV12-5 and TRBJ1-5, with 8 bases lining up with TRBD1. J gave up 7 bases and V 1 base, and 6 bases lay outside the gene matches. This CDR3 has 15 residues. Germline V gene lookup returns CDR1 LGHNT and CDR2 FRNRAP. The chain's CDR3 is CASGLAGQGRQPQHF. CDR3 in DNA: TGTGCTAGTGGTTTGGCCGGACAGGGAAGACAGCCCCAGCATTTT.

The CDR3 sequence is CASSQPAGTVLYEQYF. The CDR3 DNA follows: TGCGCCAGCAGCCAACCGGCAGGGACTGTTCTATACGAGCAGTACTTC. The rearrangement joins TRBV4-1 to TRBJ2-7, with D tentatively TRBD2 (6 bases). Germline CDR1 is MGHRA and CDR2 is YSYEKL. V lost 2 bases and J lost 4, with 18 bases in between. This CDR3 is 16 amino acids long.

The chain has TRBV19 and TRBJ2-1, with D perhaps TRBD2 (6 bases). The germline V gene encodes CDR1 LNHDA and CDR2 SQIVND (reference sequence). The germline V and J ends were trimmed by 3 bases and 0 bases, with 15 bases remaining between them. The CDR3 sequence is 17 residues long. For the CDR3, the DNA is TGTGCCAGTAGTATGGGTAGCGGAGGGAGCTCCTACAATGAGCAGTTCTTC. Its protein is CASSMGSGGSSYNEQFF.

The chain uses TRBV5-1 and TRBJ2-3; TRBD2 agrees at 14 bases. The J segment lost 6 bases and the V segment lost 4 bases, leaving 4 bases of the junction unmatched. The germline V gene encodes CDR1 SGHRS and CDR2 YFSETQ. This CDR3 is 15 amino acids long. CDR3 sequence reads: CASSGGTSGGDTQYF. CDR3 DNA: TGCGCCAGCAGCGGAGGGACTAGCGGGGGCGATACGCAGTATTTT.

This chain connects TRBV27 to TRBJ2-7; 10 bases align to TRBD1. From germline, CDR1 is MNHEY and CDR2 SMNVEV (reference sequence). This CDR3 region has 12 residues. The junction had 2 bases not matched to a gene; V was cut back by 6 bases and J by 6 bases. The CDR3 is CASRTGGAEQYF. Written as DNA, the CDR3 is TGTGCCAGCAGGACAGGGGGCGCCGAGCAGTACTTC.

This chain connects TRBV2 to TRBJ1-1; D ambiguous. The germline CDR1 and CDR2 sequences are SNHLY and FYNNEI. Trimming removed 4 bases from V and 3 bases from J, with 21 bases in between. The CDR3 length is 17 residues. The DNA for the CDR3 is TGTGCCAGCAGTGTTGGAGGTTTCGTGATGCTGGACACTGAAGCTTTCTTT. Its protein is CASSVGGFVMLDTEAFF.

V usage is TRBV6-6 and J usage is TRBJ2-1; D not certain. Germline V gene lookup returns CDR1 MNHNY and CDR2 SVGAGI (reference sequence). Deletions cut 7 bases from V and 5 bases from J, with 9 bases between. This CDR3 has 12 residues. The CDR3 DNA is TGTGCCAGCATGAACCATCACAATGAGCAGTTCTTC. Amino acid sequence: CASMNHHNEQFF.

The chain uses TRBV5-5 and TRBJ2-7; possible D gene TRBD2, 6 bases. Deletions cut 3 bases from V and 0 bases from J, with 10 bases between. In germline, CDR1 is SGHKS, CDR2 YYEKEE (reference sequence). The CDR3 is made up of 14 amino acids. Here the CDR3 DNA reads TGTGCCAGCAGCTCCGGACTAATCTCCTACGAGCAGTACTTC. Its translation: CASSSGLISYEQYF.

The genes are TRBV6-5 and TRBJ2-6, with no clear D. Germline V gene lookup returns CDR1 MNHEY and CDR2 SVGAGI. The CDR3 spans 16 residues. Between the trimmed V and J ends, which lost 2 bases and 0 bases, there was a span of 8 bases. The CDR3 protein is CASSYGSSSGANVLTF. The CDR3 DNA reads TGTGCCAGCAGTTACGGCAGCAGCTCTGGGGCCAACGTCCTGACTTTC.

The chain recombines TRBV19 with TRBJ1-5; the D gene is possibly TRBD1 (6 bases). Germline assignment: CDR1 LNHDA and CDR2 SQIVND (reference sequence). The CDR3 has 16 amino acids. The V end was cut by 4 bases, the J end by 4 bases, with 17 bases between. The chain's CDR3 is CASSNGQGLGNQPQHF. In DNA form, the CDR3 reads TGTGCCAGTAGTAATGGTCAGGGGCTGGGGAATCAGCCCCAGCATTTT.

The rearrangement links TRBV9 to TRBJ1-2; 7 positions agree with TRBD1. V was pared by 3 bases and J by 7 bases, with 18 bases of the junction left unmatched. This CDR3 is 17 amino acids long. Per germline, CDR1 SGDLS and CDR2 YYNGEE. This CDR3 is CASSDGTRGRFSSGYTF. CDR3 in DNA: TGTGCCAGCAGCGACGGGACAAGGGGGCGTTTTAGCTCTGGCTACACCTTC.

The chain links TRBV27 to TRBJ1-2; perhaps TRBD1 as D (5 bases). The CDR3 sequence is 14 residues long. V was clipped by 0 bases and J by 3 bases, with 8 bases between them. From germline, CDR1 is MNHEY and CDR2 SMNVEV (reference sequence). The CDR3 here is CASSLSGTDYGYTF. The CDR3 nucleotides are TGTGCCAGCAGTTTATCCGGGACGGACTATGGCTACACCTTC.

The chain joins TRBV2 to TRBJ2-7, with TRBD2 matching over 9 bases. The germline CDR1 and CDR2 sequences are SNHLY and FYNNEI. The CDR3 is 17 amino acids. V lost 4 bases and J lost 0; bases outside the gene matches: 10. The CDR3 protein is CASSVSASGASSYEQYF. CDR3 sequence (DNA): TGTGCCAGCAGTGTTTCGGCTAGCGGGGCGAGCTCCTACGAGCAGTACTTC.

The rearrangement uses TRBV11-2 and TRBJ2-1; tentatively, D is TRBD1 (6 bases). Germline CDR1 and CDR2: SGHAT and FQNNGV. CDR3 length equals 17 residues. V lost 1 base and J lost 7, with 20 bases in between. In DNA, the CDR3 is TGTGCCAGCAGCTTAGTTGCGGTGTGGGGGCAGATAAATGAGCAGTTCTTC. It codes for CASSLVAVWGQINEQFF.